This entry lists 9 T cell receptor beta chains sequenced from one sample in a study of blood T cell repertoires in COVID-19. Produced via immunoSEQ multiplex PCR; TCRdb's table is partial and in-frame only. The sample shows a few hundred thousand clones, roughly 87% of them seen only once. Sequencing used PBMCs or T cells enriched from blood (not recorded which). These receptors came from a woman in her 30s who had recovered from COVID-19.

The chain uses TRBV28 and TRBJ2-5; D is ambiguous. CDR1 is MDHEN and CDR2 is SYDVKM in the germline V gene. Trimming shortened V by 4 bases and J by 1 base, and 7 bases separated the two germline ends. There are 13 residues in the CDR3. CDR3 loop: CASSYHSQETQYF. CDR3 nucleotide sequence: TGTGCCAGCAGTTATCACAGCCAAGAGACCCAGTACTTC.

V and J are TRBV9 and TRBJ1-1, with D possibly matching TRBD1 (6 bases). V was cut by 0 bases and J by 0 bases, with 15 bases left in between. This CDR3 is 17 amino acids long. Germline V gene sequence: CDR1 SGDLS, CDR2 YYNGEE. This CDR3 reads CASSVEGEGYMNTEAFF. Written as DNA, the CDR3 is TGTGCCAGCAGCGTAGAGGGGGAGGGATACATGAACACTGAAGCTTTCTTT.

The chain joins TRBV12-3 or TRBV12-4 to TRBJ2-3; the D gene is possibly TRBD1 (5 bases). The CDR3 extends over 13 amino acids. Trimming shortened V by 3 bases and J by 5 bases, and 9 bases separated the two germline ends. The chain's CDR3 is CASSFQRGDTQYF. CDR3 sequence (DNA): TGTGCCAGCAGTTTTCAAAGGGGAGATACGCAGTATTTT.

The V and J genes are TRBV18 and TRBJ2-3; 9 nucleotides line up with TRBD1. V shed 4 bases, J shed 1 base, and the junction held 6 bases outside the gene matches. The CDR3 runs to 16 residues. Germline V gene data show CDR1 as KGHSH and CDR2 as LQKENI. This chain's CDR3 is CASSLTGQGGTDTQYF. The CDR3 bases are TGTGCCAGCTCACTAACGGGACAGGGAGGCACAGATACGCAGTATTTT.

The J gene is TRBJ2-7, the V gene TRBV3-1 (or the pseudogene TRBV3-2), with D perhaps matching TRBD2 (7 bases). Per the germline V gene, CDR1 is LGHDT and CDR2 is YNNKEL (reference sequence). The CDR3 runs to 16 residues. Between the trimmed V and J ends, which lost 4 bases and 5 bases, there was a span of 21 bases. CDR3 loop: CASSPSPGGGPHEQYF. Here the CDR3 DNA reads TGTGCCAGCAGCCCGTCCCCGGGGGGCGGACCTCACGAGCAGTACTTC.

The rearrangement uses TRBV9 and TRBJ1-1; 11 nucleotides match TRBD1. Losses at the gene ends were 4 bases for V and 4 bases for J; bases not matched to a gene: 12. The CDR3 is 17 residues long. CDR1 is SGDLS, CDR2 YYNGEE, per germline. CDR3 DNA sequence: TGTGCCAGCAGCAGGAACCCGGGACAGGGGGGTGGCACTGAAGCTTTCTTT. Translated, it gives CASSRNPGQGGGTEAFF.

Concerning this clone itself: An end of the junction differs from the germline gene, which may be a read error. The chain recombines TRBV28 with TRBJ2-7, with TRBD1 matching 8 bases. The V gene's germline CDR1 is MDHEN and CDR2 SYDVKM. CDR3 length: 12 residues. CDR3 amino acids: CASSSPTGDVGF. The CDR3 nucleotides read TGTGCCAGCAGTTCCCCGACAGGGGACGTCGGCTTC.

In this sample, this clone turned up once. This sequence joins TRBV5-1 and TRBJ2-1; maybe TRBD2 (5 bases). The CDR3 contains 15 residues. The germline gives CDR1 SGHRS, CDR2 YFSETQ. Trimming stripped 4 bases from V and 3 bases from J, with 14 bases between. The CDR3 nucleotides read TGCGCCAGCAGCGGAGGCACGGGGTTCTACAATGAGCAGTTCTTC. It specifies CASSGGTGFYNEQFF.

The chain links TRBV3-1 (or the pseudogene TRBV3-2) to TRBJ2-7, with D hard to call. Germline V gene sequence: CDR1 LGHDT, CDR2 YNNKEL (reference sequence). V lost 0 bases and J lost 1, with 7 bases in between. This CDR3 is 14 amino acids long. This chain's CDR3 is CASSQEVTSYEQYF. The CDR3 DNA sequence: TGTGCCAGCAGCCAAGAGGTCACTTCCTACGAGCAGTACTTC.